One sample yielded the 2 T cell receptor beta chains listed below, sequenced in a study of T cell changes during pregnancy in multiple sclerosis. Sequencing was performed with immunoSEQ multiplex PCR; in TCRdb, only in-frame clones are kept and a portion is missing. The sample carries approximately 57,000 clones, about 92% recorded once. The sequenced sample was CD4+ T cells from peripheral blood mononuclear cells, obtained in the second trimester of pregnancy. Receptors were obtained from a female donor with multiple sclerosis, enrolled in a pregnancy study.

V and J are TRBV10-1 and TRBJ2-2; TRBD2 agrees at 7 bases. After removal of 0 bases from V and 7 bases from J, the junction contained 11 bases not matched to a gene. The V gene's germline CDR1 is WNHNN and CDR2 SYGVQD (reference sequence). The CDR3 runs 17 residues. CDR3 in amino acids: CASSESGGGRRVGELFF. For the CDR3, the DNA is TGCGCCAGCAGTGAGTCTGGAGGCGGGAGAAGGGTCGGGGAGCTGTTTTTT.

This chain links TRBV19 with TRBJ2-1; D possibly corresponds to TRBD1 (5 bases). Germline V lookup: CDR1 LNHDA, CDR2 SQIVND (reference sequence). V lost 7 bases to trimming and J lost 4 bases, with 14 bases between them. The CDR3 has 14 amino acids. CDR3 region: CASNPGPRYNEQFF. CDR3 bases: TGTGCCAGTAATCCAGGGCCCCGGTACAATGAGCAGTTCTTC.